One and the same sample provided the 19 T cell receptor beta chains below, sequenced in a study of T cells in localized non-small cell lung cancer. The table came from immunoSEQ multiplex PCR; TCRdb's copy has only in-frame clones and leaves some out. The table has 12,000 or so clones, about 86% seen once. This specimen was peripheral blood, taken before any cancer treatment. All receptors derive from an older male donor with stage I lung adenocarcinoma.

CDR3 region: CASTRTSGSYEQYF. The CDR3 DNA is TGTGCCAGTACCAGGACTAGCGGGAGTTACGAGCAGTACTTC. V is TRBV19 and J is TRBJ2-7; TRBD2 matches at 13 bases. CDR1 is LNHDA and CDR2 is SQIVND in the germline V gene (reference sequence). V shed 7 bases and J 4 bases; nucleotides not matched to a gene: 4. The CDR3 runs to 14 residues.

With regard to this clone: Within the sample, other DNA sequences also encode this same CDR3. The rearrangement links TRBV6-5 to TRBJ2-7; no clear D gene. CDR3 length: 16 amino acids. Germline lookup yields CDR1 MNHEY and CDR2 SVGAGI. The germline V and J ends were trimmed by 0 bases and 2 bases, with 14 bases remaining between them. The CDR3 loop is CASSYSSNLSPYEQYF. The CDR3 coding sequence is TGTGCCAGCAGTTACTCTTCAAATCTTTCCCCCTACGAGCAGTACTTC.

This chain connects TRBV27 to TRBJ1-1; weak D call: TRBD1 (6 bases). There are 16 residues in the CDR3. Trimming took off 6 bases at V and 1 base at J, with 18 bases between the two ends. Germline CDR1 and CDR2: MNHEY and SMNVEV (reference sequence). The CDR3 DNA is TGTGCCAGCAGCCACTTACAGACAGGTTCGAACACTGAAGCTTTCTTT. Residues: CASSHLQTGSNTEAFF.

This chain uses TRBV7-2 with TRBJ1-5; 9 bases are shared with TRBD1. The V segment lost 5 bases and the J segment 7 bases; nucleotides outside the gene matches: 6. Germline V CDR1 and CDR2: SGHTA, FQGNSA. This CDR3 is 14 amino acids long. The CDR3 coding sequence is TGTGCCAGCAGCCAGACAGGGGGACACCAGCCCCAGCATTTT. It specifies CASSQTGGHQPQHF.

The chain has TRBV28 and TRBJ2-7; 8 positions agree with TRBD2. The CDR3 has 12 amino acids. The germline V gene has CDR1 MDHEN and CDR2 SYDVKM. With V trimmed by 9 bases and J by 2 bases, 3 bases remained unmatched. The CDR3 DNA reads as TGTGCCAGTGGACTAGCACCCTACGAGCAGTACTTC. Protein sequence: CASGLAPYEQYF.

A note on this clone: This CDR3 is missing its conserved last phenylalanine or tryptophan, likely due to a read error. V and J are TRBV7-9 and TRBJ2-7, with 7 nucleotides matching TRBD1. This CDR3 has 12 amino acids. Losses at the gene ends were 5 bases for V and 6 bases for J; bases not matched to a gene: 4. Per the germline V gene, CDR1 is SEHNR and CDR2 is FQNEAQ (reference sequence). The CDR3, as DNA: TGTGCCAGCAGCACGGACAGGTCCGAGCAGTACCTC. It specifies CASSTDRSEQYL.

This clone is medium-sized within its sample. The chain recombines TRBV19 with TRBJ2-3, with 7 bases identical to TRBD2. Germline-derived CDR1 and CDR2 are LNHDA and SQIVND (reference sequence). The CDR3 covers 13 residues. The V gene end was trimmed by 9 bases and the J gene end by 4 bases; junction bases not matched to a gene: 7. CDR3 sequence reads: CASRSGNADTQYF. The CDR3 nucleotides read TGTGCCAGCCGGAGCGGGAACGCAGATACGCAGTATTTT.

This sequence joins TRBV4-3 and TRBJ1-1; a possible D gene is TRBD1 (5 bases). The germline V gene has CDR1 LGHNA and CDR2 YSLEER. V was clipped by 6 bases and J by 6 bases, with 20 bases between them. The CDR3 consists of 15 residues. CDR3 region: CASSLTQGLGPEAFF. Here the CDR3 DNA reads TGCGCCAGCAGTCTAACCCAGGGTCTGGGTCCTGAAGCTTTCTTT.

The V call is TRBV28, the J call TRBJ2-1, with TRBD2 matching 7 bases. This CDR3 is 14 amino acids long. V lost 5 bases to trimming and J lost 5 bases; unmatched junction nucleotides: 6. The germline gives CDR1 MDHEN, CDR2 SYDVKM. CDR3 region: CASSPSGGDNEQFF. The CDR3 bases are TGTGCCAGCAGTCCTAGCGGAGGGGACAATGAGCAGTTCTTC.

The genes are TRBV5-1 and TRBJ1-6; no reliable D call. This CDR3 comprises 15 residues. Germline CDR1 reads SGHRS; CDR2 reads YFSETQ. The germline V and J ends were trimmed by 2 bases and 9 bases, with 15 bases remaining between them. This chain's CDR3 is CASSFGSGLGSPLHF. CDR3 bases: TGCGCCAGCAGCTTTGGGTCGGGGTTGGGTTCACCCCTCCACTTT. The full variable domain, with the rest looked up from reference TRBV5-1 and TRBJ1-6, is KAGVTQTPRYLIKTRGQQVTLSCSPISGHRSVSWYQQTPGQGLQFLFEYFSETQRNKGNFPGRFSGRQFSNSRSEMNVSTLELGDSALYLCASSFGSGLGSPLHFGNGTRLTVT.

This clone is a singleton in its sample. J is TRBJ2-7 and V is TRBV10-3, with D possibly called TRBD1 or TRBD2 (5 bases each). The CDR3 totals 13 residues. Germline V gene lookup returns CDR1 ENHRY and CDR2 SYGVKD. V lost 2 bases to trimming and J lost 7 bases, with 12 bases between them. CDR3 DNA sequence: TGTGCCATCAGTGAGAGAGGGGTGGGGGAGCAGTACTTC. It encodes CAISERGVGEQYF.

V and J are TRBV14 and TRBJ2-5; D remains ambiguous. CDR1 is SGHDN and CDR2 is FVKESK in the germline V gene. Trimming shortened V by 0 bases and J by 5 bases, and 10 bases separated the two germline ends. The CDR3 consists of 14 residues. CDR3 in amino acids: CASSQDMRAETQYF. DNA for the CDR3: TGTGCCAGCAGCCAAGATATGAGAGCGGAGACCCAGTACTTC.

The chain links TRBV7-9 to TRBJ2-6; D uncertain. CDR3 length: 14 amino acids. CDR1 is SEHNR, CDR2 FQNEAQ, per germline (reference sequence). V was cut by 3 bases and J by 1 base, with 4 bases left in between. The DNA for the CDR3 is TGTGCCAGCAGCTTGGGGTCTGGGGCCAACGTCCTGACTTTC. This encodes CASSLGSGANVLTF.

The chain joins TRBV29-1 to TRBJ2-7; the D is unclear. The CDR3 has 13 amino acids. The ends were cut back, 2 bases at V and 1 base at J, with 9 bases in the middle. Germline-derived CDR1 and CDR2 are SQVTM and ANQGSEA. The CDR3 region is CSVELDSSYEQYF. The CDR3 DNA reads TGCAGCGTTGAACTAGATTCTTCCTACGAGCAGTACTTC.

The gene calls are TRBV14 and TRBJ2-1; perhaps TRBD1 as D (6 bases). Germline V gene sequence: CDR1 SGHDN, CDR2 FVKESK. The V gene lost 0 bases and the J gene lost 16 bases, with 10 bases spanning the gap. This CDR3 has 11 residues. The CDR3 spells CASSQERGQFF. The CDR3 DNA follows: TGTGCCAGCAGCCAAGAAAGGGGACAATTCTTC.

This chain joins TRBV7-3 and TRBJ2-3, with D maybe TRBD1 (5 bases). Deletions cut 8 bases from V and 4 bases from J, with 13 bases between. The CDR3 contains 13 residues. CDR1 and CDR2 (germline): SGHTA, FQGTGA. The CDR3 nucleotides read TGTGCCAGCTCCTGGGCAGGGTCAGATACGCAGTATTTT. This sequence encodes CASSWAGSDTQYF.

V gene TRBV15 combines with J gene TRBJ2-3; TRBD2 matches 11 bases. The V gene's germline CDR1 is LNHNV and CDR2 YYDKDF (reference sequence). Unmatched junction bases numbered 6, after V lost 5 bases and J lost 5 bases. The CDR3 runs 15 residues. The CDR3 bases are TGTGCCACCAGCGCCCTAGCGGGAGGCGGAGATACGCAGTATTTT. This codes for CATSALAGGGDTQYF.

This clone was recorded once. This chain joins TRBV9 and TRBJ1-3; the D gene is possibly TRBD1 (6 bases). CDR1 and CDR2 from the germline V gene are SGDLS and YYNGEE. This CDR3 spans 17 amino acids. The V and J ends lost 3 bases and 1 base respectively, with 17 bases between them. This CDR3 reads CASSARGRGGSGNTIYF. The DNA of the CDR3 is TGTGCCAGCAGCGCCAGGGGCAGGGGAGGATCTGGAAACACCATATATTTT.

This clone appeared a single time. The rearrangement joins TRBV5-6 to TRBJ2-3, with D unresolved. Germline V gives CDR1 SGHDT, CDR2 YYEEEE. The V gene lost 0 bases and the J gene lost 3 bases, with 5 bases spanning the gap. This CDR3 has 13 amino acids. The CDR3 DNA reads TGTGCCAGCAGCTTGGGCTGGACAGATACGCAGTATTTT. It encodes CASSLGWTDTQYF.